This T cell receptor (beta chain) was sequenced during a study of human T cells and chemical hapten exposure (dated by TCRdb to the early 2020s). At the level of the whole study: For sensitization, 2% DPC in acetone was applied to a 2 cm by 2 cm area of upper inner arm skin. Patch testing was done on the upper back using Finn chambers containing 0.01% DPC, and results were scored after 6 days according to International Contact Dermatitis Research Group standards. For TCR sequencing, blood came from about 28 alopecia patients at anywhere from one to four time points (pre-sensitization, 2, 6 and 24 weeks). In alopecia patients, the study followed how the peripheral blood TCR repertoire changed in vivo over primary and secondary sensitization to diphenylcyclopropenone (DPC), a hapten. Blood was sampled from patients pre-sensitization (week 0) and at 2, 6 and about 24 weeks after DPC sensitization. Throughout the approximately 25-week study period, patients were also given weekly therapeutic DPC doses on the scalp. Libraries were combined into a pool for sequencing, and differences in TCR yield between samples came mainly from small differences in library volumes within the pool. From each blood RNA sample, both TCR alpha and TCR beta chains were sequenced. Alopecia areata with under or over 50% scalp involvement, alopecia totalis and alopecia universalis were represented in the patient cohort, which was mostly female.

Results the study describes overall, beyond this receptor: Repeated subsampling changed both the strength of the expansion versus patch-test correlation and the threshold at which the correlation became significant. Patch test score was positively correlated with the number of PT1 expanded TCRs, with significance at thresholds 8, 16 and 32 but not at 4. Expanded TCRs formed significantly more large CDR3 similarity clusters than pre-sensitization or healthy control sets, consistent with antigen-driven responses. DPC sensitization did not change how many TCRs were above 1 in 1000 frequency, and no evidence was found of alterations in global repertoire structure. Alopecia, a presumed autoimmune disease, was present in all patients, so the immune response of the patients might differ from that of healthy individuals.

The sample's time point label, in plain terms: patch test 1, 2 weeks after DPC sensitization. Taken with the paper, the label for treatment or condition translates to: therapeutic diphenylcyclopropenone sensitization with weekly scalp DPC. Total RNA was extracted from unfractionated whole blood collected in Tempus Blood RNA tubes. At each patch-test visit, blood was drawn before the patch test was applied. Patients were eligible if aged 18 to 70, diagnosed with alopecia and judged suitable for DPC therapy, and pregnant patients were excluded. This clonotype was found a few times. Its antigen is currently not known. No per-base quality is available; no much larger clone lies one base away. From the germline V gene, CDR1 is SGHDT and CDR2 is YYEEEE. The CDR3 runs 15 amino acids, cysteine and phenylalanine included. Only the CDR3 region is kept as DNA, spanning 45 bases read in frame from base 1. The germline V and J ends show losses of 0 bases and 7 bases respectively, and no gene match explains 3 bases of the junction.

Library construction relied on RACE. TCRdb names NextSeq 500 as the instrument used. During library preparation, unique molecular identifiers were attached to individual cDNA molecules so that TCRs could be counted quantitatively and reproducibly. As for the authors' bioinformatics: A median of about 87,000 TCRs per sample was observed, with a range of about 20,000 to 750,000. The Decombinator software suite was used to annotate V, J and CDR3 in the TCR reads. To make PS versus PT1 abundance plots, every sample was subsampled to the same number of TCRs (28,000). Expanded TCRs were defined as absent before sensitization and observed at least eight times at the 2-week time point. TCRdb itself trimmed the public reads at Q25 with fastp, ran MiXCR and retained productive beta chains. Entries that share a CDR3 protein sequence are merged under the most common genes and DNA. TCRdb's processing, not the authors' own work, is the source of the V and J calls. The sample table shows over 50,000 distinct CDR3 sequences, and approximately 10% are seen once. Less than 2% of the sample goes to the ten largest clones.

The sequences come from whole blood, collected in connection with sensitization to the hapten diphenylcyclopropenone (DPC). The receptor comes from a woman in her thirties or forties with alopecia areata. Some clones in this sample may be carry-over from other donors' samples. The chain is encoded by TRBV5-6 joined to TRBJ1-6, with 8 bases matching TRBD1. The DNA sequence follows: TGTGCCAGCAGCTTGGAGACAGGGGTAAATTCACCCCTCCACTTT. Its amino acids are CASSLETGVNSPLHF.